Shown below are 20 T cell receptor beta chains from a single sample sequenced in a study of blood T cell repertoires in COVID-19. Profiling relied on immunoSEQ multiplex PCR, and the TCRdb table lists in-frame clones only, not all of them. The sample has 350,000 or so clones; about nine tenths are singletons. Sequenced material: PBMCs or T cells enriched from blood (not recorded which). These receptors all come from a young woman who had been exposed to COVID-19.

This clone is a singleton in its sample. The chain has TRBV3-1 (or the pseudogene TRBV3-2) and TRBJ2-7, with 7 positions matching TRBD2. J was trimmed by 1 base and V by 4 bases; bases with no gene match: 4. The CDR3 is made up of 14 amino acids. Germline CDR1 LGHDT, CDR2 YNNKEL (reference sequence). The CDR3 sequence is CASSPRGGSYEQYF. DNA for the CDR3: TGTGCCAGCAGCCCACGCGGGGGATCCTACGAGCAGTACTTC.

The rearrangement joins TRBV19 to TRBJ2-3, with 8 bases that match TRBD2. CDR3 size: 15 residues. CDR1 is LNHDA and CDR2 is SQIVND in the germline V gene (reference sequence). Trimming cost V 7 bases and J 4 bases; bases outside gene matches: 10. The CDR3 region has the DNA TGTGCCAGTACCTACCGGACGACTAGCGCAGATACGCAGTATTTT. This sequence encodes CASTYRTTSADTQYF.

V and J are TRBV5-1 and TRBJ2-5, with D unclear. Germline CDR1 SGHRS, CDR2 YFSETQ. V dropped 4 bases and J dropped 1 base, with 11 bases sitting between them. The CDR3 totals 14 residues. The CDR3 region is CASSLIQAQETQYF. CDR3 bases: TGCGCCAGCAGCCTCATTCAGGCCCAAGAGACCCAGTACTTC.

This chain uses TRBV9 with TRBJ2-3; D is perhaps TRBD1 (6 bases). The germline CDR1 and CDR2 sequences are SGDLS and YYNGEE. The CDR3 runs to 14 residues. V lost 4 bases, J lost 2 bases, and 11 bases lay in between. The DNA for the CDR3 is TGTGCCAGCAGCCTAGACAGGAACACAGATACGCAGTATTTT. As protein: CASSLDRNTDTQYF.

The CDR3 DNA follows: TGTGCCAGCCTTGGACTAGCGGGACGTAACCTCCAAGAGACCCAGTACTTC. This encodes CASLGLAGRNLQETQYF. The chain carries TRBV28 and TRBJ2-5; the match to TRBD2 covers 12 bases. CDR3 length: 17 amino acids. J gave up 1 base and V 8 bases, and 11 bases lay outside the gene matches. Germline loops: CDR1 MDHEN, CDR2 SYDVKM.

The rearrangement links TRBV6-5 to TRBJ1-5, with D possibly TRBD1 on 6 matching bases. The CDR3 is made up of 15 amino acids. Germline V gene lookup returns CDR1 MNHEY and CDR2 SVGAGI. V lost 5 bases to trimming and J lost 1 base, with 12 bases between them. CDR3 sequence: CASSPGTTSNQPQHF. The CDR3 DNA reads TGTGCCAGCAGTCCAGGGACAACGAGCAATCAGCCCCAGCATTTT.

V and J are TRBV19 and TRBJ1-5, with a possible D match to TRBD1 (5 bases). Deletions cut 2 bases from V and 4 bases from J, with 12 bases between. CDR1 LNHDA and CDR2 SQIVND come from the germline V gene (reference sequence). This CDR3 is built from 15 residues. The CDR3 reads CASSIQGSSNQPQHF. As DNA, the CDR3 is TGTGCCAGTAGTATACAGGGATCGAGTAATCAGCCCCAGCATTTT.

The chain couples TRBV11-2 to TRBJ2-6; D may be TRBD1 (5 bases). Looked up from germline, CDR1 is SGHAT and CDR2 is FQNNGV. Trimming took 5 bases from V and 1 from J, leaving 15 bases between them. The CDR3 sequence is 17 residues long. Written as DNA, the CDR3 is TGTGCCAGCAGCACAGGAGTGACACCATCTGGGGCCAACGTCCTGACTTTC. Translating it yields CASSTGVTPSGANVLTF.

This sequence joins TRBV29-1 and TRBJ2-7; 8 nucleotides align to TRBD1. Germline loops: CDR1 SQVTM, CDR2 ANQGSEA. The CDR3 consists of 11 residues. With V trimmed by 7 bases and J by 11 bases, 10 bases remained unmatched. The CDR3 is CSAGGVSAEYF. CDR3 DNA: TGCAGCGCAGGGGGCGTGTCTGCGGAGTACTTC.

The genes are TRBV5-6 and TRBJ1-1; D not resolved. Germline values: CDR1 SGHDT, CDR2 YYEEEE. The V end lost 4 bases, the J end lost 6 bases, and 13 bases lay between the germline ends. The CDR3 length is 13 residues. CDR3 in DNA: TGTGCCAGCAGCCCCAGTCGGGTCGCTGAAGCTTTCTTT. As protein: CASSPSRVAEAFF.

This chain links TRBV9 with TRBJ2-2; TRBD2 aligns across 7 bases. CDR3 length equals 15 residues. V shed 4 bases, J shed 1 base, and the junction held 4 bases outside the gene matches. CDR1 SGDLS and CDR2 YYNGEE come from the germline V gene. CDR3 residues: CASSLSGGNTGELFF. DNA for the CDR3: TGTGCCAGCAGCCTGTCGGGAGGGAACACCGGGGAGCTGTTTTTT. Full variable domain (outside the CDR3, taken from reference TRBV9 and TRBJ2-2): DSGVTQTPKHLITATGQRVTLRCSPRSGDLSVYWYQQSLDQGLQFLIQYYNGEERAKGNILERFSAQQFPDLHSELNLSSLELGDSALYFCASSLSGGNTGELFFGEGSRLTVL.

CDR3 bases: TGTGCCAGCAGCGTAGGGGGACTAGCTATCTACAATGAGCAGTTCTTC. This encodes CASSVGGLAIYNEQFF. This chain connects TRBV9 to TRBJ2-1; 9 bases agree with TRBD2. The V gene end was trimmed by 0 bases and the J gene end by 3 bases; junction bases not matched to a gene: 4. The CDR3 sequence is 16 residues long. From germline, CDR1 is SGDLS and CDR2 YYNGEE.

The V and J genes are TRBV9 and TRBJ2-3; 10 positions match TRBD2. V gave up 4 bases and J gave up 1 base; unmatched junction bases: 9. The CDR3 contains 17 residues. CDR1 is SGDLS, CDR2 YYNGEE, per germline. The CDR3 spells CASSSGTSGIRTDTQYF. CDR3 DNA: TGTGCCAGCAGCTCCGGAACTAGCGGGATCCGCACAGATACGCAGTATTTT. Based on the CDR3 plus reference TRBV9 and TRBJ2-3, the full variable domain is DSGVTQTPKHLITATGQRVTLRCSPRSGDLSVYWYQQSLDQGLQFLIQYYNGEERAKGNILERFSAQQFPDLHSELNLSSLELGDSALYFCASSSGTSGIRTDTQYFGPGTRLTVL.

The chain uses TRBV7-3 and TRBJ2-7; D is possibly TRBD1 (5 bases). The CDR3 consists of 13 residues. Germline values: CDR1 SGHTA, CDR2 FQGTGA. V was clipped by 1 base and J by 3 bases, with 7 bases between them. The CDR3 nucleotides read TGTGCCAGCAGCTTAAGACAGAACTACGAGCAGTACTTC. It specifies CASSLRQNYEQYF.

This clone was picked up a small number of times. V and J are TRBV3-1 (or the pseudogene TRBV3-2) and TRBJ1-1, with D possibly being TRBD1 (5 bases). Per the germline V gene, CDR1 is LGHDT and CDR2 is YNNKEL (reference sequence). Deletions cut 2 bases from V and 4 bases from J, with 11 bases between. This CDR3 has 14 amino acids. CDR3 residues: CASSQMQGSTEAFF. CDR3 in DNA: TGTGCCAGCAGCCAAATGCAGGGAAGCACTGAAGCTTTCTTT.

The CDR3 DNA follows: TGCGCCAGCAGTCCAGGGACTAGCGGGACCATCACCTACGAGCAGTACTTC. Translating it yields CASSPGTSGTITYEQYF. The rearrangement joins TRBV10-1 to TRBJ2-7; 13 nucleotides agree with TRBD2. V was clipped by 5 bases and J by 2 bases; unmatched bases: 9. This CDR3 is built from 17 residues. Germline V lookup: CDR1 WNHNN, CDR2 SYGVQD (reference sequence).

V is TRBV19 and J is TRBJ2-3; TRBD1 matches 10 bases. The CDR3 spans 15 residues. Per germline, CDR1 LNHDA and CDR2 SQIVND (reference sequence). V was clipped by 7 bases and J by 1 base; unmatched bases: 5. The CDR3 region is CASTRQGAGTDTQYF. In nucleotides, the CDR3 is TGTGCCAGTACCAGACAGGGGGCCGGCACAGATACGCAGTATTTT. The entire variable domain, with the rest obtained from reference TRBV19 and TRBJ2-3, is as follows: DGGITQSPKYLFRKEGQNVTLSCEQNLNHDAMYWYRQDPGQGLRLIYYSQIVNDFQKGDIAEGYSVSREKKESFPLTVTSAQKNPTAFYLCASTRQGAGTDTQYFGPGTRLTVL.

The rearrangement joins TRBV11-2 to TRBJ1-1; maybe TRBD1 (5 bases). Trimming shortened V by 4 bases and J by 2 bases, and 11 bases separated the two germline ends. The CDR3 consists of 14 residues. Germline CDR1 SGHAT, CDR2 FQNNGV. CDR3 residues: CASSSQGGNTEAFF. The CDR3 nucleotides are TGTGCCAGCAGCTCCCAGGGTGGTAACACTGAAGCTTTCTTT.

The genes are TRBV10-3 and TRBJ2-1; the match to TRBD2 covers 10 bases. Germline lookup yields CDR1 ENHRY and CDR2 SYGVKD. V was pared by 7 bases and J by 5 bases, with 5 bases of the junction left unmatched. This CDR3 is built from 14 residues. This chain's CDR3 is CAITGGTSDNEQFF. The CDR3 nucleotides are TGTGCCATCACTGGGGGGACTAGCGACAATGAGCAGTTCTTC.

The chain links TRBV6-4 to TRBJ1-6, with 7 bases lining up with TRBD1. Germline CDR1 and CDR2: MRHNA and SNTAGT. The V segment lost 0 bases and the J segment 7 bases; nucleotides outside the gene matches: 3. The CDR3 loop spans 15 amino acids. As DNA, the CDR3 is TGTGCCAGCAGTGACTCGGCAGGGGGGAATTCACCCCTCCACTTT. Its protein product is CASSDSAGGNSPLHF.